A single T cell receptor beta chain is shown here with its context. Generated by immunoSEQ multiplex PCR, the TCRdb table keeps only in-frame clones and is missing some. Altogether about 180,000 clones are present, roughly 89% being singletons, with the ten largest covering approximately 2.3%. The cohort comprised adults aged about 18 to 89 years residing in 20 to 25 US areas. The data belong to a study of blood T cell repertoires in COVID-19. Study information: PBMCs, B-cell-depleted T cells, or T cells were the source of the cDNA or gDNA that made up the material.

CDR1 and CDR2 from the germline V gene are SNHLY and FYNNEI. Trimming at V came to 6 bases and at J to 8 bases, leaving 8 bases not matched to a gene. This CDR3 is built from 14 residues. Sequencing was done on a sample of PBMCs or T cells enriched from blood (not recorded which). This TCR was recovered from a woman in her forties with acute COVID-19. The chain couples TRBV2 to TRBJ1-4; 8 bases are shared with TRBD1. CDR3 sequence: CASRMTGAGEKLFF. The DNA of the CDR3 is TGTGCCAGCAGGATGACAGGGGCGGGGGAAAAACTGTTTTTT.